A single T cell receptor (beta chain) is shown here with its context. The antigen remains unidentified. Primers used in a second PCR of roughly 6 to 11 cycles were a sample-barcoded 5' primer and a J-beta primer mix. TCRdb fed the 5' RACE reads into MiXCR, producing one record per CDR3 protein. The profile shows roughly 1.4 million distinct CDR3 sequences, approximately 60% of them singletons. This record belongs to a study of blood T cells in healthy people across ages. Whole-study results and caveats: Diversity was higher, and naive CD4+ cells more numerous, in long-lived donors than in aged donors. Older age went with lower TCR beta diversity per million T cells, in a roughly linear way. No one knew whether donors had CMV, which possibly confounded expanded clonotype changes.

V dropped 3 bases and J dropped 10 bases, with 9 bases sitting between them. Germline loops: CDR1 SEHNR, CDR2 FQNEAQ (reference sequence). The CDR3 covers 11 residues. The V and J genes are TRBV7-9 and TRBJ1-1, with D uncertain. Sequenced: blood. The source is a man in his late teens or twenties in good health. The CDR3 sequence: CASSFSWLAFF. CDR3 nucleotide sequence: TGTGCCAGCAGCTTTTCGTGGTTAGCTTTCTTT.